Below, 4 T cell receptor beta chains from the same sample are listed, as sequenced in a study of blood T cell repertoires in COVID-19. Produced via immunoSEQ multiplex PCR; TCRdb's table is partial and in-frame only. The table records 64,000 or so clones, about 72% of them present only once. The specimen sequenced was peripheral blood. All receptors come from an elderly man with acute or convalescent COVID-19.

The genes are TRBV30 and TRBJ1-1, with a possible D match to TRBD1 (5 bases). V was shortened by 4 bases and J by 6 bases, with 21 bases between the two germline ends. This CDR3 region has 15 residues. CDR1 is GTSNPN and CDR2 is SVGIG in the germline V gene (reference sequence). The CDR3 reads CAWIRRGTGGAEAFF. The CDR3 bases are TGTGCCTGGATACGGCGGGGAACAGGCGGGGCTGAAGCTTTCTTT.

This rearrangement joins TRBV5-4 to TRBJ2-7, with 8 bases aligning to TRBD2. The CDR3 totals 14 residues. V was pared by 3 bases and J by 3 bases, with 5 bases of the junction left unmatched. Germline lookup yields CDR1 SGHNT and CDR2 YYREEE (reference sequence). In DNA, the CDR3 is TGTGCCAGCAGCTCGGGACTAGACTTCTACGAGCAGTACTTC. Residues: CASSSGLDFYEQYF. The whole variable domain, filled in from reference TRBV5-4 and TRBJ2-7, reads ETGVTQSPTHLIKTRGQQVTLRCSSQSGHNTVSWYQQALGQGPQFIFQYYREEENGRGNFPPRFSGLQFPNYSSELNVNALELDDSALYLCASSSGLDFYEQYFGPGTRLTVT.

The chain couples TRBV2 to TRBJ2-1; D is unresolved. Germline V gives CDR1 SNHLY, CDR2 FYNNEI. The CDR3 covers 12 residues. The V end was cut by 6 bases, the J end by 10 bases, with 13 bases between. The CDR3, as DNA: TGTGCCAGCAGCCCGAGCCGAGTAGAGCAGTTCTTC. It specifies CASSPSRVEQFF.

Only a few counts were recorded for this clone. The chain couples TRBV27 to TRBJ2-5, with a possible D match to TRBD2 (5 bases). Germline V gives CDR1 MNHEY, CDR2 SMNVEV (reference sequence). The CDR3 is 13 residues long. V lost 6 bases and J 3 bases, leaving 11 bases between the germline ends. The CDR3 is CASSRDYEETQYF. Here the CDR3 DNA reads TGTGCCAGCAGCCGCGACTATGAAGAGACCCAGTACTTC.